Shown below are 20 T cell receptor beta chains from a single sample sequenced in a study of T-cell memory formation after mild COVID-19. TCRdb redid the calling of the 5' RACE reads with MiXCR, one entry per CDR3 protein. The data show 200,000 to 250,000 distinct CDR3 sequences, with 8% to 10% seen just once and 20% to 25% held by the top ten. Sequencing was performed on PBMCs or a T cell subset sorted from them (not recorded which). The source is a man aged 18 to 35 who had mild COVID-19 (a few samples of this study predate the infection). Cell type and time point are not known.

V usage is TRBV6-5 and J usage is TRBJ2-1, with a tentative D call TRBD2 (7 bases). CDR1 is MNHEY, CDR2 SVGAGI, per germline. Trimming removed 9 bases at V and 4 bases at J, with 16 bases between. The CDR3 has 14 residues. This CDR3 is CASTRGAPYNEQFF. CDR3 bases: TGTGCCAGTACCCGGGGGGCCCCATACAATGAGCAGTTCTTC.

The sample holds many counts of this clonotype. The chain is built from TRBV20-1 and TRBJ1-1, with 7 bases that match TRBD1. CDR3 size: 13 residues. Trimming at V came to 3 bases and at J to 5 bases, leaving 6 bases not matched to a gene. CDR1 DFQATT and CDR2 SNEGSKA come from the germline V gene (reference sequence). The CDR3 region has the DNA TGCAGTGCTAGCCAGGGACAGCCGACTGAAGCTTTCTTT. This translates into CSASQGQPTEAFF.

J is TRBJ2-3 and V is TRBV20-1, with 7 positions matching TRBD1. CDR3 length: 17 residues. J lost 0 bases, V lost 6 bases, and 15 bases had no gene match. Germline lookup yields CDR1 DFQATT and CDR2 SNEGSKA (reference sequence). The CDR3, as DNA: TGCAGTGCCCCAGACCCCTGGACAGGCCTGAGCACAGATACGCAGTATTTT. It encodes CSAPDPWTGLSTDTQYF.

The chain combines TRBV18 with TRBJ2-1, with D unresolved. Trimming removed 0 bases from V and 2 bases from J, with 11 bases in between. The CDR3 runs to 16 residues. Germline CDR1 is KGHSH and CDR2 is LQKENI. DNA for the CDR3: TGTGCCAGCTCACCACCGAAGCAGAGGACCTACAATGAGCAGTTCTTC. It encodes CASSPPKQRTYNEQFF. Drawing the rest from reference TRBV18 and TRBJ2-1, the complete variable domain is NAGVMQNPRHLVRRRGQEARLRCSPMKGHSHVYWYRQLPEEGLKFMVYLQKENIIDESGMPKERFSAEFPKEGPSILRIQQVVRGDSAAYFCASSPPKQRTYNEQFFGPGTRLTVL.

This clonotype was observed a few times. This chain connects TRBV4-1 to TRBJ2-3; D remains ambiguous. CDR1 MGHRA and CDR2 YSYEKL come from the germline V gene. The length of the CDR3 is 16 residues. The germline V and J ends were trimmed by 1 base and 1 base, with 12 bases remaining between them. CDR3 DNA sequence: TGCGCCAGCAGCCAAGTGCCAGGCGGACGCACAGATACGCAGTATTTT. This codes for CASSQVPGGRTDTQYF.

V gene TRBV28 combines with J gene TRBJ1-4; no firm D call. Trimming removed 4 bases at V and 6 bases at J, with 15 bases between. The CDR3 has 15 amino acids. CDR1 MDHEN and CDR2 SYDVKM come from the germline V gene. In DNA form, the CDR3 reads TGTGCCAGCAGTTCCCCCACCCTCGGGCATGAAAAACTGTTTTTT. Translated: CASSSPTLGHEKLFF.

This clonotype was seen a handful of times. V is TRBV5-1 and J is TRBJ1-1, with D perhaps matching TRBD1 (5 bases). The V gene lost 6 bases and the J gene lost 5 bases, with 14 bases spanning the gap. Per the germline V gene, CDR1 is SGHRS and CDR2 is YFSETQ. This CDR3 has 13 amino acids. CDR3 sequence: CASTPEGRTEAFF. The CDR3 coding sequence is TGCGCCAGCACCCCCGAGGGGCGAACTGAAGCTTTCTTT.

The chain links TRBV12-3 or TRBV12-4 to TRBJ2-7; 9 bases line up with TRBD1. CDR3 size: 14 residues. The J segment lost 8 bases and the V segment lost 6 bases, leaving 11 bases of the junction unmatched. The DNA of the CDR3 is TGTGCCAGCAGCCCCGGACAGGGGCGTACGAAGCAGTACTTC. Residues: CASSPGQGRTKQYF.

The J gene is TRBJ2-7, the V gene TRBV12-3 or TRBV12-4; tentatively, D is TRBD1 (5 bases). Trimming took 1 base from V and 1 from J, leaving 11 bases between them. This CDR3 has 15 amino acids. This chain's CDR3 is CASSLGTLNSYEQYV. CDR3 nucleotide sequence: TGTGCCAGCAGTTTAGGGACACTCAATTCCTACGAGCAGTACGTC.

This clonotype turned up a few times. This rearrangement joins TRBV7-9 to TRBJ1-5; D unclear. The CDR3 has 14 amino acids. V was pared by 5 bases and J by 7 bases, with 15 bases between. Germline V gene data show CDR1 as SEHNR and CDR2 as FQNEAQ (reference sequence). CDR3 coding DNA: TGTGCCAGCAGCCCCATTGGGCCCCCGCAGCCCCAGCATTTT. It specifies CASSPIGPPQPQHF.

There are a few counts of this clonotype. This chain joins TRBV3-1 and TRBJ1-2; the D is unclear. The CDR3 contains 12 residues. V was pared by 2 bases and J by 8 bases, with 9 bases between. The V gene's germline CDR1 is LGHDT and CDR2 YNNKEL (reference sequence). CDR3 nucleotides: TGTGCCAGCAGCCAACCTGGCGAGGGCTACACCTTC. Translating gives CASSQPGEGYTF.

The chain employs TRBV7-2 and TRBJ2-1; D gene unclear. The CDR3 covers 15 residues. V was clipped by 5 bases and J by 3 bases, with 14 bases between them. The germline CDR1 and CDR2 sequences are SGHTA and FQGNSA. The DNA of the CDR3 is TGTGCCAGCAGCCCCTCGACCGCCAGCTACAATGAGCAGTTCTTC. Amino acid sequence: CASSPSTASYNEQFF.

The table lists this clonotype with many counts. This rearrangement joins TRBV9 to TRBJ2-1, with a tentative D call TRBD1 (6 bases). Trimming removed 3 bases from V and 8 bases from J, with 18 bases in between. Germline CDR1 reads SGDLS; CDR2 reads YYNGEE. This CDR3 region has 15 residues. Written as DNA, the CDR3 is TGTGCCAGCAGCGGGAGTCCACAGGGAGAGGATGAGCAGTTCTTC. Protein product: CASSGSPQGEDEQFF.

Many counts were recorded for this clonotype. The chain links TRBV28 to TRBJ2-7, with a possible D match to TRBD1 (5 bases). Trimming took 8 bases from V and 3 from J, leaving 14 bases between them. The germline V gene encodes CDR1 MDHEN and CDR2 SYDVKM. CDR3 size: 13 residues. CDR3 loop: CASERGSGYEQYV. For the CDR3, the DNA is TGTGCCAGCGAAAGGGGATCTGGCTACGAGCAGTACGTC.

This clonotype was counted many times. The genes are TRBV20-1 and TRBJ2-7, with D possibly TRBD1 on 6 matching bases. The CDR3 spans 14 residues. CDR1 is DFQATT and CDR2 is SNEGSKA in the germline V gene (reference sequence). V lost 2 bases, J lost 4 bases, and 15 bases lay in between. This CDR3 reads CSARSQGSQYEQYV. In DNA form, the CDR3 reads TGCAGTGCTAGATCTCAGGGGAGTCAGTACGAGCAGTACGTC.

This clonotype was seen a few times. The chain couples TRBV5-1 to TRBJ2-2, with TRBD1 identical over 8 bases. The CDR3 loop spans 16 amino acids. The germline CDR1 and CDR2 sequences are SGHRS and YFSETQ. Trimming cost V 2 bases and J 6 bases; bases outside gene matches: 9. CDR3 DNA: TGCGCCAGCAGCTTCCGGGACAGGTATTCGTCCGGGGAGCTGTTTTTT. Its translation: CASSFRDRYSSGELFF.

This clonotype was detected only a few times. The chain uses TRBV7-2 and TRBJ1-2; 8 bases map to TRBD1. With 4 bases clipped from V and 6 bases from J, the junction kept 4 bases outside the gene matches. Germline V gene data show CDR1 as SGHTA and CDR2 as FQGNSA. The CDR3 covers 13 residues. The CDR3 reads CASSSYRGNGYTF. CDR3 in DNA: TGTGCCAGCAGCTCTTACAGGGGGAATGGCTACACCTTC.

The sample holds one count of this clonotype. The chain uses TRBV19 and TRBJ2-3; 8 bases map to TRBD2. Germline V CDR1 and CDR2: LNHDA, SQIVND (reference sequence). The CDR3 covers 16 residues. V shed 5 bases and J 1 base; nucleotides not matched to a gene: 8. The CDR3 loop reads CASSPGAGEGTDTQYF. CDR3 DNA sequence: TGTGCCAGTAGTCCGGGAGCGGGGGAGGGCACAGATACGCAGTATTTT.

In this sample, this clonotype turned up a few times. The chain links TRBV6-5 to TRBJ2-2; 7 bases align to TRBD1. J gave up 2 bases and V 7 bases, and 7 bases lay outside the gene matches. The CDR3 length is 15 residues. Germline CDR1 MNHEY, CDR2 SVGAGI. Here the CDR3 DNA reads TGTGCCAGCACCAAGAGGGGGCCAAACACCGGGGAGCTGTTTTTT. Translation: CASTKRGPNTGELFF.

The sample holds many counts of this clonotype. The rearrangement uses TRBV7-6 and TRBJ1-1; 7 bases map to TRBD1. The CDR3 is made up of 15 amino acids. J lost 4 bases, V lost 5 bases, and 10 bases had no gene match. CDR1 and CDR2 from the germline V gene are SGHVS and FNYEAQ. The CDR3 is CASSQGGRIRTEAFF. The DNA for the CDR3 is TGTGCCAGCAGCCAGGGGGGTCGGATACGCACTGAAGCTTTCTTT. Complete variable domain (other parts from reference TRBV7-6 and TRBJ1-1): GAGVSQSPRYKVTKRGQDVALRCDPISGHVSLYWYRQALGQGPEFLTYFNYEAQQDKSGLPNDRFSAERPEGSISTLTIQRTEQRDSAMYRCASSQGGRIRTEAFFGQGTRLTVV.